Below, 21 T cell receptor beta chains from the same sample are listed, as sequenced in a study of blood T cells in healthy people across ages. The use of a sample-barcoded 5' primer and a J-beta primer mix characterized a second PCR of about 7 to 12 cycles. TCRdb called the 5' RACE reads again in MiXCR, with one record for every CDR3 protein. The data hold some 1.4 million distinct CDR3 sequences, with roughly 40% observed a single time. The sequencing input was blood. The receptors originated from a woman between 18 and 29 years old in good health.

This clonotype has just a few counts. V usage is TRBV29-1 and J usage is TRBJ1-5; D possibly corresponds to TRBD1 (6 bases). Trimming stripped 4 bases from V and 6 bases from J, with 10 bases between. The CDR3 covers 12 residues. The germline V gene encodes CDR1 SQVTM and CDR2 ANQGSEA. The CDR3 sequence: CSVVGGSQPQHF. The CDR3 nucleotides are TGCAGCGTTGTAGGGGGGAGTCAGCCCCAGCATTTT.

The V gene is TRBV28, the J gene TRBJ2-4; 7 bases map to TRBD2. Gene TRBJ2-7 matches the end of the DNA better, so the J call may be wrong. The CDR3 is made up of 15 amino acids. Looked up from germline, CDR1 is MDHEN and CDR2 is SYDVKM. The CDR3 nucleotides are TGTGCCAGCTTTACACCCAGCGGGAACACCTACGAGCAGTACTTC. It codes for CASFTPSGNTYEQYF.

The chain combines TRBV12-5 with TRBJ1-2; tentative D call: TRBD1 (5 bases). The germline gives CDR1 LGHNT, CDR2 FRNRAP. The CDR3 runs 16 residues. V was trimmed by 1 base and J by 6 bases, leaving 18 bases between them. As DNA, the CDR3 is TGTGCTAGTGGTTTGGACCCCGAGGGACCATGGGATGGCTACACCTTC. It encodes CASGLDPEGPWDGYTF.

The chain combines TRBV6-5 with TRBJ1-2, with D tentatively TRBD1 (6 bases). Between the trimmed V and J ends, which lost 7 bases and 6 bases, there was a span of 15 bases. CDR3 length: 13 amino acids. The germline gives CDR1 MNHEY, CDR2 SVGAGI. The CDR3 DNA is TGTGCCAGCAAGGGGACAATCTTTGATGGCTACACCTTC. Residues: CASKGTIFDGYTF.

This clonotype showed up just a few times. This chain connects TRBV7-9 to TRBJ2-5; 16 bases are a match to TRBD2. The DNA end is more similar to TRBJ2-7, so the J call may be wrong. Germline V gene sequence: CDR1 SEHNR, CDR2 FQNEAQ (reference sequence). This CDR3 is 17 amino acids long. The DNA for the CDR3 is TGTGCCAGCAGCTCCACCGGGACTAGCGGGGGGGCGAACGAGCAGTACTTC. Protein sequence: CASSSTGTSGGANEQYF.

The chain carries TRBV6-6 and TRBJ2-1; 9 positions match TRBD2. The CDR3 runs to 14 residues. J gave up 11 bases and V 3 bases, and 8 bases lay outside the gene matches. Germline CDR1 MNHNY, CDR2 SVGAGI (reference sequence). CDR3 protein: CASSYDSGSRKQFF. The DNA for the CDR3 is TGTGCCAGCAGTTATGATAGCGGGAGTAGAAAGCAGTTCTTC.

This clonotype was recorded a few times. The chain recombines TRBV20-1 with TRBJ2-3; the D gene is possibly TRBD2 (5 bases). The CDR3 consists of 13 residues. Germline CDR1 and CDR2: DFQATT and SNEGSKA (reference sequence). V gave up 3 bases and J gave up 4 bases, with 11 bases separating them. The CDR3: CSASTGVADTQYF. The CDR3 nucleotides read TGCAGTGCTAGTACCGGGGTTGCAGATACGCAGTATTTT.

The chain is built from TRBV29-1 and TRBJ1-1, with TRBD1 as a possible D gene (5 bases). The germline gives CDR1 SQVTM, CDR2 ANQGSEA. The ends were cut back, 5 bases at V and 5 bases at J, with 12 bases in the middle. There are 12 residues in the CDR3. The CDR3 sequence is CSVQGGGTEAFF. The CDR3 DNA reads TGCAGCGTTCAGGGAGGTGGGACTGAAGCTTTCTTT.

The rearrangement uses TRBV29-1 and TRBJ1-1; 7 nucleotides line up with TRBD1. V was pared by 6 bases and J by 0 bases, with 1 base of the junction left unmatched. Per the germline V gene, CDR1 is SQVTM and CDR2 is ANQGSEA. The CDR3 has 12 amino acids. In DNA, the CDR3 is TGCAGCGTCAGGGGGGTGAACACTGAAGCTTTCTTT. Amino acids: CSVRGVNTEAFF.

This chain uses TRBV20-1 with TRBJ1-1; no reliable D call. Germline V gene lookup returns CDR1 DFQATT and CDR2 SNEGSKA (reference sequence). CDR3 length: 14 residues. V was clipped by 5 bases and J by 0 bases, with 13 bases between them. The CDR3 bases are TGCAGTGCTGCCGAGGCCTTTATGAACACTGAAGCTTTCTTT. Translation: CSAAEAFMNTEAFF.

This clonotype came up a few times. The rearrangement joins TRBV29-1 to TRBJ1-1, with D hard to call. This CDR3 spans 14 amino acids. V dropped 4 bases and J dropped 3 bases, with 15 bases sitting between them. The germline V gene encodes CDR1 SQVTM and CDR2 ANQGSEA. DNA of the CDR3: TGCAGCGTTGGGGTGAATTACGGGGACACTGAAGCTTTCTTT. Residues: CSVGVNYGDTEAFF.

The gene calls are TRBV29-1 and TRBJ1-1; D gene ambiguous. V shed 5 bases and J shed 0 bases, with 7 bases lying between them. In germline, CDR1 is SQVTM, CDR2 ANQGSEA. This CDR3 has 12 amino acids. The CDR3 here is CSVLYLNTEAFF. DNA for the CDR3: TGCAGCGTTTTGTACCTGAACACTGAAGCTTTCTTT.

The CDR3, as DNA: TGTGCCAGCAGCTTAGCGCTCTATGAGCAGTTCTTC. It codes for CASSLALYEQFF. The chain carries TRBV7-8 and TRBJ2-1; no reliable D call. The germline CDR1 and CDR2 sequences are SGHVS and FQNEAQ. The CDR3 covers 12 residues. V gave up 0 bases and J gave up 8 bases, with 5 bases separating them.

The chain employs TRBV27 and TRBJ2-1, with D unresolved. Between the trimmed V and J ends, which lost 2 bases and 0 bases, there was a span of 8 bases. The CDR3 extends over 15 amino acids. Looked up from germline, CDR1 is MNHEY and CDR2 is SMNVEV (reference sequence). The CDR3 is CASSLKHSSYNEQFF. The DNA for the CDR3 is TGTGCCAGCAGTTTAAAGCATAGCTCCTACAATGAGCAGTTCTTC.

The chain couples TRBV6-1 to TRBJ2-7; D is possibly TRBD1 or TRBD2 (5 bases each). The CDR3 runs to 16 residues. V lost 3 bases to trimming and J lost 5 bases, with 20 bases between them. Germline assignment: CDR1 MNHNS and CDR2 SASEGT. Here the CDR3 DNA reads TGTGCCAGCAGTGAGGGACCCGCCCTAAGCGCCCACGAGCAGTACTTC. It yields the protein CASSEGPALSAHEQYF.

This clonotype turned up a few times. The genes are TRBV6-1 and TRBJ2-7; the D gene could be TRBD1 or TRBD2 (5 bases each). The germline CDR1 and CDR2 sequences are MNHNS and SASEGT. V dropped 8 bases and J dropped 5 bases, with 10 bases sitting between them. The CDR3 spans 11 residues. This CDR3 is CASGTVDEQYF. Here the CDR3 DNA reads TGTGCCAGCGGGACCGTTGACGAGCAGTACTTC.

The chain couples TRBV2 to TRBJ1-1, with 7 bases fitting TRBD1. The germline gives CDR1 SNHLY, CDR2 FYNNEI. The CDR3 spans 11 residues. Trimming removed 8 bases from V and 10 bases from J; junction bases left unmatched: 7. CDR3 nucleotides: TGTGCCAGCGGCACAGGGGACAGAGCTTTCTTT. Translation gives CASGTGDRAFF.

This clonotype was detected only a few times. The chain has TRBV29-1 and TRBJ1-2, with 8 bases lining up with TRBD1. Unmatched junction bases numbered 5, after V lost 8 bases and J lost 0 bases. There are 13 residues in the CDR3. CDR1 and CDR2 from the germline V gene are SQVTM and ANQGSEA. CDR3 amino acids: CSSSTGANYGYTF. In nucleotides, the CDR3 is TGCAGCTCTTCGACAGGGGCTAACTATGGCTACACCTTC.

The chain is built from TRBV28 and TRBJ2-5; D uncertain. Germline CDR1 and CDR2: MDHEN and SYDVKM. The germline V and J ends were trimmed by 2 bases and 7 bases, with 11 bases remaining between them. The CDR3 has 13 residues. CDR3 in amino acids: CASSLTTVWTQYF. CDR3 nucleotide sequence: TGTGCCAGCAGTTTAACCACGGTGTGGACCCAGTACTTC.

Concerning this clonotype itself: One end of the junction varies from germline; a read error may be responsible. This chain connects TRBV7-3 to TRBJ2-1, with TRBD2 matching 8 bases. CDR3 length: 17 residues. Germline CDR1 reads SGHTA; CDR2 reads FQGTGA. DNA for the CDR3: TGTGCCGGCAGCTACGCCCCCTTGCGGGGGGCCCACAATGAGCAGTTCTTC. It yields the protein CAGSYAPLRGAHNEQFF.

For this clonotype: This sequence may be a read error, since a much larger clone differs from it by one base. The chain couples TRBV20-1 to TRBJ2-7; 9 bases line up with TRBD2. The end of the DNA aligns better with TRBJ2-1, so the J call may be wrong. The CDR3 loop spans 13 amino acids. Germline assignment: CDR1 DFQATT and CDR2 SNEGSKA (reference sequence). CDR3 nucleotide sequence: TGCAGTGCAAGCGGGGGGCGCTCCTACGAGCAGTTCTTC. Translated: CSASGGRSYEQFF.